These T cell receptor beta chains were read from a single sample in a study of T-cell memory formation after mild COVID-19. Via MiXCR, TCRdb re-called the 5' RACE reads, giving one row per CDR3 protein. The sample yields approximately 400,000 distinct CDR3 sequences, roughly 26% seen once. Material: PBMCs or a T cell subset sorted from them (not recorded which). Every receptor here comes from an adult woman who had mild COVID-19 (a few samples of this study predate the infection). Cell type and time point are not known. CDR3s include the opening cysteine and the closing phenylalanine or tryptophan. The D gene is left open where the match is weak.

15 | TRBJ2-7 | TRBD2 | TRBV12-3/TRBV12-4 | CASSLRLAGAYEQYF
15 | TRBJ1-6 | TRBD1 | TRBV20-1 | CSARDSDRGNSPLHF
15 | TRBJ2-1 | TRBD1 | TRBV12-3/TRBV12-4 | CASRPGTGTYNEQFF
16 | TRBJ2-7 | TRBD2 | TRBV5-1 | CASSPHRLAGGYEQYF
16 | TRBJ2-7 | - | TRBV7-6 | CASSLGGSGSSYEQYF
17 | TRBJ2-1 | TRBD2 | TRBV27 | CASSIRPGLAGVNEQFF
17 | TRBJ2-1 | - | TRBV29-1 | CSVVAFLVIGGHNEQFF
15 | TRBJ2-3 | - | TRBV24-1 | CATSLNSQFTDTQYF
14 | TRBJ2-3 | - | TRBV5-1 | CASSRLDTTDTQYF
18 | TRBJ1-1 | TRBD1 | TRBV20-1 | CSARDEDRGTGEDTEAFF
17 | TRBJ2-6 | - | TRBV5-1 | CASSLDRLNSGANVLTF
15 | TRBJ2-1 | - | TRBV24-1 | CATRTTGGSYNEQFF
13 | TRBJ1-1 | - | TRBV11-2 | CASSLSDDTEAFF
16 | TRBJ1-2 | TRBD1 | TRBV4-1 | CASSQVARGLLNGYTF
16 | TRBJ2-2 | TRBD2 | TRBV4-1 | CASSQYSGLITGELFF
13 | TRBJ1-5 | - | TRBV5-4 | CASSFGSNQPQHF
15 | TRBJ1-2 | - | TRBV29-1 | CSVPLGDRPNYGYTF
11 | TRBJ1-1 | - | TRBV20-1 | CSAQSETEAFF
17 | TRBJ2-4 | TRBD2 | TRBV4-2 | CASSQGQAGGSKNIQYF
17 | TRBJ2-2 | - | TRBV4-1 | CASSQDAGLRSAGELFF
13 | TRBJ1-2 | TRBD1 | TRBV11-2 | CASSLGQFYGYTF
14 | TRBJ2-1 | TRBD2 | TRBV20-1 | CSARTLAELNEQFF
14 | TRBJ2-1 | TRBD2 | TRBV28 | CATQPRDYYNEQFF
16 | TRBJ2-3 | TRBD2 | TRBV29-1 | CSVYRATSSVADTQYF
15 | TRBJ1-1 | - | TRBV9 | CASSVDGGGDTEAFF
15 | TRBJ1-4 | - | TRBV11-2 | CASSSNRVVREKLFF
13 | TRBJ1-5 | TRBD1 | TRBV27 | CASSDRAGQPQHF
16 | TRBJ2-1 | - | TRBV19 | CASTPGGRWAYNEQFF
15 | TRBJ1-5 | - | TRBV7-8 | CASSLAVSGNQPQHF
13 | TRBJ2-7 | - | TRBV19 | CASTQGSSYEQYF
19 | TRBJ2-6 | TRBD2 | TRBV4-3 | CASSLEGLAGESGANVLTF
16 | TRBJ1-2 | TRBD1 | TRBV7-8 | CASSYGQGGGKSGYTF
17 | TRBJ1-1 | TRBD1 | TRBV20-1 | CSASGGTALIRRTEAFF